The 31 T cell receptor beta chains given below trace back to one sample, sequenced in a study of T cells in localized non-small cell lung cancer. The table came from immunoSEQ multiplex PCR; TCRdb's copy has only in-frame clones and leaves some out. The sample shows about 24,000 clones, around 88% of them seen only once. The source was peripheral blood mononuclear cells, collected before any cancer treatment. The receptors originated from a woman between 35 and 75 years old with stage III lung adenocarcinoma.

This rearrangement joins TRBV16 to TRBJ1-4, with D maybe TRBD1 (5 bases). From germline, CDR1 is KGHSY and CDR2 FQNENV. Deletions cut 3 bases from V and 7 bases from J, with 15 bases between. The CDR3 covers 15 residues. The chain's CDR3 is CASSQGRPSGEKLFF. CDR3 nucleotides: TGTGCCAGCAGCCAGGGACGGCCCAGCGGTGAAAAACTGTTTTTT. Based on the CDR3 plus reference TRBV16 and TRBJ1-4, the full variable domain is GEEVAQTPKHLVRGEGQKAKLYCAPIKGHSYVFWYQQVLKNEFKFLISFQNENVFDETGMPKERFSAKCLPNSPCSLEIQATKLEDSAVYFCASSQGRPSGEKLFFGSGTQLSVL.

In nucleotides, the CDR3 is TGTGCCAGCACCCTTCACAGGGGGCAGAACACCGGGGAGCTGTTTTTT. It encodes CASTLHRGQNTGELFF. This chain links TRBV7-8 with TRBJ2-2; 9 bases line up with TRBD1. The CDR3 is 16 residues long. The germline CDR1 and CDR2 sequences are SGHVS and FQNEAQ. V shed 7 bases and J 1 base; nucleotides not matched to a gene: 7.

The chain recombines TRBV7-2 with TRBJ1-1; D unclear. Germline values: CDR1 SGHTA, CDR2 FQGNSA. The CDR3 loop spans 12 amino acids. Between the trimmed V and J ends, which lost 2 bases and 8 bases, there was a span of 9 bases. This CDR3 is CASSLWTEEAFF. CDR3 nucleotides: TGTGCCAGCAGCTTATGGACGGAAGAAGCTTTCTTT. The whole variable domain, remainder taken from reference TRBV7-2 and TRBJ1-1, is GAGVSQSPSNKVTEKGKDVELRCDPISGHTALYWYRQSLGQGLEFLIYFQGNSAPDKSGLPSDRFSAERTGGSVSTLTIQRTQQEDSAVYLCASSLWTEEAFFGQGTRLTVV.

This chain links TRBV5-1 with TRBJ2-3; the D gene is possibly TRBD2 (6 bases). Between the trimmed V and J ends, which lost 5 bases and 3 bases, there was a span of 16 bases. The germline gives CDR1 SGHRS, CDR2 YFSETQ. This CDR3 is 15 amino acids long. The chain's CDR3 is CASRKGLPGTDTQYF. The CDR3 region has the DNA TGCGCCAGCAGGAAGGGACTTCCCGGGACAGATACGCAGTATTTT.

The chain is built from TRBV5-1 and TRBJ1-2, with D possibly being TRBD1 (6 bases). Germline loops: CDR1 SGHRS, CDR2 YFSETQ. The length of the CDR3 is 16 residues. V lost 4 bases, J lost 3 bases, and 19 bases lay in between. The CDR3 DNA reads as TGCGCCAGCAGCCCCGGAAGGGGGTTGGGGGACTATGGCTACACCTTC. Its protein product is CASSPGRGLGDYGYTF.

V gene TRBV1 combines with J gene TRBJ1-2. TRBV1 is termed a pseudogene. The CDR3 extends over 14 amino acids. The chain's CDR3 is CTSSQAQGGYGYTF. CDR3 DNA: TGCACCAGCAGCCAAGCCCAGGGGGGGTATGGCTACACCTTC.

This clone appeared once. The chain employs TRBV7-6 and TRBJ1-1; 7 nucleotides agree with TRBD1. This CDR3 region has 20 residues. With 3 bases clipped from V and 1 base from J, the junction kept 20 bases outside the gene matches. Germline V gives CDR1 SGHVS, CDR2 FNYEAQ. CDR3: CASSLAVPEQGIGWNTEAFF. CDR3 nucleotides: TGTGCCAGCAGCTTGGCAGTCCCGGAACAGGGGATCGGGTGGAACACTGAAGCTTTCTTT. Combining the CDR3 with reference TRBV7-6 and TRBJ1-1 gives the whole variable domain GAGVSQSPRYKVTKRGQDVALRCDPISGHVSLYWYRQALGQGPEFLTYFNYEAQQDKSGLPNDRFSAERPEGSISTLTIQRTEQRDSAMYRCASSLAVPEQGIGWNTEAFFGQGTRLTVV.

The chain is built from TRBV6-1 and TRBJ1-2; 7 nucleotides line up with TRBD1. This CDR3 comprises 13 residues. Looked up from germline, CDR1 is MNHNS and CDR2 is SASEGT. V shed 4 bases, J shed 4 bases, and the junction held 3 bases outside the gene matches. This CDR3 is CASSARDSYGYTF. The CDR3 DNA is TGTGCCAGCAGTGCCCGGGACAGCTATGGCTACACCTTC.

The V gene is TRBV15, the J gene TRBJ1-4, with TRBD1 as a possible D gene (5 bases). The CDR3 totals 13 residues. The germline CDR1 and CDR2 sequences are LNHNV and YYDKDF (reference sequence). The V and J ends lost 4 bases and 9 bases respectively, with 12 bases between them. The CDR3 loop reads CATSTADSQKLFF. The CDR3 DNA reads TGTGCCACCAGCACGGCCGACAGCCAAAAACTGTTTTTT.

CDR3 nucleotides: TGTGCCAGCAGTTTAATGGGGCAAGAGACCCAGTACTTC. Its protein is CASSLMGQETQYF. This chain links TRBV27 with TRBJ2-5; D remains unclear. The V end was cut by 2 bases, the J end by 2 bases, with 6 bases between. Per the germline V gene, CDR1 is MNHEY and CDR2 is SMNVEV (reference sequence). CDR3 size: 13 residues.

The chain combines TRBV7-9 with TRBJ2-5, with 8 positions matching TRBD2. Per the germline V gene, CDR1 is SEHNR and CDR2 is FQNEAQ (reference sequence). The V segment lost 7 bases and the J segment 4 bases; nucleotides outside the gene matches: 20. This CDR3 has 18 amino acids. CDR3 bases: TGTGCCAGCACCGAGAGGGGACTAGACCCGAAACAGGGAGAGACCCAGTACTTC. The encoded protein is CASTERGLDPKQGETQYF.

This chain joins TRBV19 and TRBJ1-1, with 7 bases fitting TRBD1. V lost 4 bases and J lost 3; bases outside the gene matches: 8. The CDR3 loop spans 15 amino acids. Per the germline V gene, CDR1 is LNHDA and CDR2 is SQIVND (reference sequence). The CDR3 DNA reads TGTGCCAGTAGTACCTACAGGGGTAGGGACACTGAAGCTTTCTTT. This encodes CASSTYRGRDTEAFF.

V usage is TRBV5-8 and J usage is TRBJ2-7; D gene unclear. This CDR3 has 15 residues. Trimming took 2 bases from V and 2 from J, leaving 14 bases between them. Germline CDR1 and CDR2: SGHTS and YDEGEE. This chain's CDR3 is CASSFRLGSAYEQYF. In DNA form, the CDR3 reads TGTGCCAGCAGCTTTCGGCTCGGAAGCGCCTACGAGCAGTACTTC.

V is TRBV5-1 and J is TRBJ2-6; the D is unclear. The V and J ends lost 0 bases and 0 bases respectively, with 4 bases between them. CDR3 length: 15 residues. CDR1 is SGHRS and CDR2 is YFSETQ in the germline V gene. CDR3 DNA sequence: TGCGCCAGCAGCTTGGCCAACTCTGGGGCCAACGTCCTGACTTTC. Residues: CASSLANSGANVLTF.

This clone is a singleton in its sample. J is TRBJ2-3 and V is TRBV19; D could derive from TRBD1 or TRBD2 (5 bases each). The CDR3 has 14 amino acids. With 6 bases removed from V and 0 bases from J, the gap between germline ends came to 10 bases. Germline CDR1 reads LNHDA; CDR2 reads SQIVND (reference sequence). The CDR3 region is CASSVGDSTDTQYF. Written as DNA, the CDR3 is TGTGCCAGTAGCGTGGGGGATAGCACAGATACGCAGTATTTT.

This clone was observed a few times. This chain links TRBV13 with TRBJ2-7; 13 bases align to TRBD2. CDR3 length equals 20 residues. With V trimmed by 2 bases and J by 3 bases, 16 bases remained unmatched. Germline loops: CDR1 PRHDT, CDR2 FYEKMQ (reference sequence). This CDR3 reads CASSLFSLGQRTSGSYEQYF. In DNA form, the CDR3 reads TGTGCCAGCAGCTTATTCAGTCTGGGCCAGAGGACTAGCGGGAGCTACGAGCAGTACTTC.

The V call is TRBV5-4, the J call TRBJ2-3, with D possibly being TRBD2 (6 bases). There are 16 residues in the CDR3. Trimming cost V 4 bases and J 1 base, with 16 bases left between them. CDR1 is SGHNT, CDR2 YYREEE, per germline (reference sequence). This CDR3 reads CASSHLRGEGTDTQYF. The CDR3 DNA follows: TGTGCCAGCAGCCATCTGCGAGGGGAGGGCACAGATACGCAGTATTTT.

The rearrangement joins TRBV19 to TRBJ1-5; the match to TRBD1 covers 8 bases. V lost 8 bases to trimming and J lost 6 bases; unmatched junction nucleotides: 12. The germline CDR1 and CDR2 sequences are LNHDA and SQIVND (reference sequence). The CDR3 is 15 residues long. The CDR3 protein is CASLRDRRGGQPQHF. The CDR3 region has the DNA TGTGCCAGTCTCCGGGACAGGAGGGGAGGTCAGCCCCAGCATTTT.

The rearrangement joins TRBV6-1 to TRBJ1-1; 10 bases line up with TRBD1. The CDR3 is 14 residues long. Germline V gene data show CDR1 as MNHNS and CDR2 as SASEGT. Unmatched junction bases numbered 7, after V lost 3 bases and J lost 9 bases. The CDR3 DNA follows: TGTGCCAGCAGTGATGGGGGGACAGGGGACAAAGCTTTCTTT. Protein product: CASSDGGTGDKAFF.

V gene TRBV2 combines with J gene TRBJ1-1; D is possibly TRBD1 (6 bases). Looked up from germline, CDR1 is SNHLY and CDR2 is FYNNEI. This CDR3 has 13 amino acids. The V gene lost 6 bases and the J gene lost 8 bases, with 16 bases spanning the gap. CDR3 coding DNA: TGTGCCAGCAGGGGGCTCGGGGGCCGGGAAGCTTTCTTT. It codes for CASRGLGGREAFF.

The genes are TRBV9 and TRBJ2-2; D perhaps matches TRBD1 (5 bases). The germline V gene encodes CDR1 SGDLS and CDR2 YYNGEE. The CDR3 runs to 15 residues. Deletions cut 6 bases from V and 0 bases from J, with 12 bases between. The CDR3 nucleotides are TGTGCCAGCAAGCTGGGCAGGGCGAACACCGGGGAGCTGTTTTTT. Amino acids: CASKLGRANTGELFF.

This clone was picked up a small number of times. This chain links TRBV7-7 with TRBJ2-7; D assignment may be TRBD1 or TRBD2 (5 bases each). Germline CDR1 and CDR2: SSHAT and FNYEAQ (reference sequence). CDR3 length: 13 residues. V gave up 0 bases and J gave up 6 bases, with 9 bases separating them. This CDR3 reads CASSLAQGAEQYF. CDR3 nucleotide sequence: TGTGCCAGCAGCTTAGCTCAGGGAGCCGAGCAGTACTTC. The complete variable domain, with remaining parts taken from reference TRBV7-7 and TRBJ2-7, reads GAGVSQSPRYKVTKRGQDVTLRCDPISSHATLYWYQQALGQGPEFLTYFNYEAQPDKSGLPSDRFSAERPEGSISTLTIQRTEQRDSAMYRCASSLAQGAEQYFGPGTRLTVT.

This rearrangement joins TRBV5-1 to TRBJ2-7, with 10 bases matching TRBD1. The germline CDR1 and CDR2 sequences are SGHRS and YFSETQ. This CDR3 is 16 amino acids long. Losses at the gene ends were 4 bases for V and 6 bases for J; bases not matched to a gene: 13. CDR3 sequence reads: CASSPLGTGEYVEQYF. The CDR3 DNA sequence: TGCGCCAGCAGCCCACTTGGGACAGGGGAGTATGTCGAGCAGTACTTC. Using reference TRBV5-1 and TRBJ2-7 for the parts outside the CDR3, the full variable domain is KAGVTQTPRYLIKTRGQQVTLSCSPISGHRSVSWYQQTPGQGLQFLFEYFSETQRNKGNFPGRFSGRQFSNSRSEMNVSTLELGDSALYLCASSPLGTGEYVEQYFGPGTRLTVT.

The chain links TRBV7-2 to TRBJ1-6, with a possible D match to TRBD1 (6 bases). V was shortened by 4 bases and J by 8 bases, with 12 bases between the two germline ends. There are 14 residues in the CDR3. Germline CDR1 SGHTA, CDR2 FQGNSA. For the CDR3, the DNA is TGTGCCAGCAGCTGGGGGGGGCAAGATTCACCCCTCCACTTT. Protein sequence: CASSWGGQDSPLHF.

The chain employs TRBV11-2 and TRBJ2-7, with D perhaps matching TRBD2 (7 bases). This CDR3 is built from 17 residues. CDR1 is SGHAT, CDR2 FQNNGV, per germline. Trimming took 2 bases from V and 3 from J, leaving 20 bases between them. As DNA, the CDR3 is TGTGCCAGCAGCTTAAGTCCTTCCGCGGGGGCCGTCTACGAGCAGTACTTC. This codes for CASSLSPSAGAVYEQYF.

The J gene is TRBJ1-3, the V gene TRBV29-1, with D unclear. The CDR3 is 11 amino acids. The V gene's germline CDR1 is SQVTM and CDR2 ANQGSEA. Trimming took 8 bases from V and 2 from J, leaving 7 bases between them. The CDR3 here is CSSFAGNTIYF. The DNA for the CDR3 is TGCAGCTCCTTCGCTGGAAACACCATATATTTT.

This chain's CDR3 is CASQGFTYNSPLHF. CDR3 DNA sequence: TGTGCCAGTCAGGGGTTCACCTATAATTCACCCCTCCACTTT. The gene calls are TRBV7-9 and TRBJ1-6; TRBD1 might be the D (6 bases). The length of the CDR3 is 14 residues. In germline, CDR1 is SEHNR, CDR2 FQNEAQ (reference sequence). Trimming left V 9 bases short and J 2 bases short, with 11 bases between.

The gene calls are TRBV6-5 and TRBJ2-1, with D possibly matching TRBD1 (6 bases). Germline-derived CDR1 and CDR2 are MNHEY and SVGAGI. The length of the CDR3 is 10 residues. V dropped 9 bases and J dropped 14 bases, with 14 bases sitting between them. As DNA, the CDR3 is TGTGCCAGGCAGGGGAGTATGGAGTTCTTC. Its protein product is CARQGSMEFF.

By its share, this clone is medium-sized. The V gene is TRBV14, the J gene TRBJ2-1; 8 positions match TRBD2. The CDR3 sequence is 11 residues long. CDR1 is SGHDN, CDR2 FVKESK, per germline. Trimming took 5 bases from V and 14 from J; bases not matched to a gene: 5. CDR3 sequence (DNA): TGTGCCAGCAGCAAGAGCGGGAGAGAGTTCTTC. This gives the protein CASSKSGREFF.

The chain carries TRBV6-1 and TRBJ1-2; 7 bases line up with TRBD1. V dropped 9 bases and J dropped 0; count of bases not matched to a gene: 7. The CDR3 extends over 14 amino acids. Germline lookup yields CDR1 MNHNS and CDR2 SASEGT. The chain's CDR3 is CASKQGIANYGYTF. CDR3 DNA sequence: TGTGCCAGTAAACAGGGGATAGCTAACTATGGCTACACCTTC.

The V call is TRBV9, the J call TRBJ2-5; D is perhaps TRBD2 (6 bases). The germline V gene has CDR1 SGDLS and CDR2 YYNGEE. CDR3 length: 15 amino acids. V was shortened by 0 bases and J by 4 bases, with 13 bases between the two germline ends. The DNA of the CDR3 is TGTGCCAGCAGCGTAGAATACGGGAGTGGAGAGACCCAGTACTTC. Translating gives CASSVEYGSGETQYF.